This T cell receptor beta chain was captured in a study of cytomegalovirus exposure and HLA in healthy donors. Regarding the study as a whole: Later examination showed HLA-associated TCR beta chains had greater clonal expansion than equally common others. Cytomegalovirus status, reportedly, was diagnosed with high specificity and sensitivity by the classifier. Evidence from a later analysis indicated that most CMV-associated TCR beta chains looked HLA-restricted.

60 Vbeta and 13 Jbeta primers were used in PCR. Sequencing used immunoSEQ multiplex PCR; TCRdb keeps in-frame clones, though not all of them. The sample contains 30,000 to 40,000 clones, 82% of which appear only once. With respect to this clone: Its antigen is unknown.

The sequence was collected from a woman in her late teens or twenties in good health and CMV-seropositive. The sample consisted of PBMCs.

CDR3 sequence (DNA): TGTGCCAGCAGCTCTCGGGTTTCACTCACAGATACGCAGTATTTT. It codes for CASSSRVSLTDTQYF. The chain employs TRBV7-2 and TRBJ2-3; D remains ambiguous. The CDR3 is made up of 15 amino acids. Deletions cut 4 bases from V and 2 bases from J, with 13 bases between. Germline V gene sequence: CDR1 SGHTA, CDR2 FQGNSA.